What follows are 12 T cell receptor beta chains derived from one specimen sequenced in a study of cytomegalovirus exposure and HLA in healthy donors. Primers for the PCR totalled 60 Vbeta and 13 Jbeta. Using immunoSEQ multiplex PCR, the repertoire was profiled, and TCRdb retains in-frame clones only, with some absent. Of some 180,000 clones in the sample, about four fifths are singletons; the top ten hold about 1.5%. Input material: PBMCs. Source of these receptors: a woman aged 18-29 years in good health and CMV-seronegative.

The gene calls are TRBV6-5 and TRBJ2-5, with a possible D match to TRBD1 (5 bases). CDR1 and CDR2 (germline): MNHEY, SVGAGI. The CDR3 sequence is 15 residues long. Trimming cost V 7 bases and J 11 bases, with 26 bases left between them. In DNA, the CDR3 is TGTGCCAGCACCTCGCTCCCCCTACGAAGGGGTGAGCAGTACTTC. It translates to CASTSLPLRRGEQYF.

The genes are TRBV5-4 and TRBJ2-5, with D possibly being TRBD2 (6 bases). The germline V gene encodes CDR1 SGHNT and CDR2 YYREEE (reference sequence). The CDR3 loop spans 14 amino acids. V dropped 4 bases and J dropped 2 bases, with 12 bases sitting between them. The CDR3 sequence: CASSLTGRQETQYF. In DNA, the CDR3 is TGTGCCAGCAGCCTAACCGGGAGACAAGAGACCCAGTACTTC.

V gene TRBV11-3 combines with J gene TRBJ2-3; TRBD2 matches at 10 bases. CDR1 and CDR2 from the germline V gene are SGHNT and YENEEA. After removal of 5 bases from V and 2 bases from J, the junction contained 7 bases not matched to a gene. There are 16 residues in the CDR3. The CDR3 bases are TGTGCCAGCAGCGCCCGGACTAGCGGATCCACAGATACGCAGTATTTT. As protein: CASSARTSGSTDTQYF. The full variable domain, rest sourced from reference TRBV11-3 and TRBJ2-3, is EAGVVQSPRYKIIEKKQPVAFWCNPISGHNTLYWYLQNLGQGPELLIRYENEEAVDDSQLPKDRFSAERLKGVDSTLKIQPAELGDSAVYLCASSARTSGSTDTQYFGPGTRLTVL.

This clone came up once. The CDR3 loop is CASSGFGQGGSYSGNTIYF. CDR3 DNA sequence: TGTGCCAGCAGTGGTTTTGGACAGGGGGGATCTTACTCTGGAAACACCATATATTTT. The rearrangement joins TRBV28 to TRBJ1-3, with TRBD1 matching over 10 bases. The V gene's germline CDR1 is MDHEN and CDR2 SYDVKM. The CDR3 is 19 amino acids. The junction had 13 bases not matched to a gene; V was cut back by 5 bases and J by 0 bases.

The chain carries TRBV21-1 and TRBJ1-3; TRBD1 is taken as the D call from the table, unchecked against the DNA. TRBV21-1 is an annotated pseudogene. CDR3 length equals 16 residues. The CDR3 DNA reads as TGTGCCAGCAGCCCTCAGGACAGGAAGACTGGAAACACCATATATTTT. Encoded protein: CASSPQDRKTGNTIYF.

This rearrangement joins TRBV18 to TRBJ2-1; D gene ambiguous. This CDR3 comprises 14 residues. V was pared by 3 bases and J by 2 bases, with 8 bases between. In germline, CDR1 is KGHSH, CDR2 LQKENI. The DNA for the CDR3 is TGTGCCAGCTCACCGGATGGAGCCTACAATGAGCAGTTCTTC. Amino acids: CASSPDGAYNEQFF.

The rearrangement uses TRBV7-9 and TRBJ2-1; D gene ambiguous. This CDR3 is 14 amino acids long. Germline V CDR1 and CDR2: SEHNR, FQNEAQ (reference sequence). V was pared by 3 bases and J by 1 base, with 7 bases between. The CDR3 DNA reads TGTGCCAGCAGCTTCGCGGATTCCTACAATGAGCAGTTCTTC. It specifies CASSFADSYNEQFF. The full variable domain, with the rest looked up from reference TRBV7-9 and TRBJ2-1, is DTGVSQNPRHKITKRGQNVTFRCDPISEHNRLYWYRQTLGQGPEFLTYFQNEAQLEKSRLLSDRFSAERPKGSFSTLEIQRTEQGDSAMYLCASSFADSYNEQFFGPGTRLTVL.

The chain carries TRBV6-1 and TRBJ2-1; D is perhaps TRBD2 (6 bases). Germline V gene data show CDR1 as MNHNS and CDR2 as SASEGT. This CDR3 contains 13 residues. Trimming removed 2 bases from V and 6 bases from J, with 8 bases in between. The DNA of the CDR3 is TGTGCCAGCAGTGAATCCGGGGGCAATGAGCAGTTCTTC. It specifies CASSESGGNEQFF.

This clone was found a few times. The V call is TRBV9, the J call TRBJ2-2; TRBD1 aligns across 7 bases. This CDR3 is 14 amino acids long. V lost 4 bases and J lost 6; bases outside the gene matches: 6. Per the germline V gene, CDR1 is SGDLS and CDR2 is YYNGEE. Written as DNA, the CDR3 is TGTGCCAGCAGCATTTCCGGGACAGCCGGGGAGCTGTTTTTT. The encoded protein is CASSISGTAGELFF.

The sample holds a few counts of this clone. The rearrangement joins TRBV5-1 to TRBJ2-5; D perhaps matches TRBD2 (5 bases). V was shortened by 0 bases and J by 5 bases, with 14 bases between the two germline ends. This CDR3 is built from 15 residues. The germline V gene encodes CDR1 SGHRS and CDR2 YFSETQ. The CDR3 here is CASSLVAGPAETQYF. In DNA, the CDR3 is TGCGCCAGCAGCTTGGTGGCGGGCCCAGCGGAGACCCAGTACTTC.

The J gene is TRBJ1-2, the V gene TRBV5-5, with 7 bases matching TRBD1. Unmatched junction bases numbered 9, after V lost 6 bases and J lost 4 bases. Germline V CDR1 and CDR2: SGHKS, YYEKEE (reference sequence). The CDR3 covers 14 residues. The CDR3, as DNA: TGTGCCAGCATCCCGGGACAGAGTATCTATGGCTACACCTTC. This translates into CASIPGQSIYGYTF.

The chain uses TRBV6-1 and TRBJ2-5, with 10 bases that match TRBD2. The better agreement between TRBJ2-7 and the DNA end casts doubt on the J call. The CDR3 is made up of 16 amino acids. CDR1 is MNHNS and CDR2 is SASEGT in the germline V gene. The CDR3 region is CASSERAGGPSYEQYF. In DNA form, the CDR3 reads TGTGCCAGCAGTGAAAGAGCGGGAGGGCCCTCCTACGAGCAGTACTTC.